This TCR beta chain was observed in a study of T cell changes during pregnancy in multiple sclerosis. The data were produced by immunoSEQ multiplex PCR, yet TCRdb's version contains in-frame clones alone and is incomplete. In the table there are tens of thousands of clones, 85% to 90% of which are singletons. This clone has just one count. The source was CD4+ T cells from peripheral blood mononuclear cells, collected in the first trimester of pregnancy. The receptor was derived from a female donor with multiple sclerosis, enrolled in a pregnancy study.

CDR3 protein: CASSLAPGYEQYF. The CDR3 nucleotides read TGTGCCAGCAGCTTAGCGCCGGGGTACGAGCAGTACTTC. The chain joins TRBV7-9 to TRBJ2-7; maybe TRBD2 (5 bases). V gave up 0 bases and J gave up 4 bases, with 7 bases separating them. From germline, CDR1 is SEHNR and CDR2 FQNEAQ (reference sequence). The CDR3 spans 13 residues.